Listed below are T cell receptor beta chains from one sample, sequenced in a study of control samples from healthy donors and cancer patients. Sequencing used immunoSEQ multiplex PCR; TCRdb keeps in-frame clones, though not all of them. The sample includes some 110,000 clones, 85% to 90% seen only once; the top ten take 1.1%. Sequencing was performed on PBMCs. These receptors came from a woman between 45 and 65 years old with colorectal cancer. CDR3s include the opening cysteine and the closing phenylalanine or tryptophan. A D gene is named only where the DNA matches it firmly. Clone size is stated in some rows and not others, as once, few, many or a class when expanded.

J: TRBJ2-5
D: TRBD2
V: TRBV27
size: .
CDR3: CASRPNGGMLQETQYF
DNA: TGTGCCAGCAGGCCAAACGGGGGGATGTTGCAAGAGACCCAGTACTTC

J: TRBJ2-2
D: .
V: TRBV19
size: .
CDR3: CASSPSQYGRSGELFF
DNA: TGTGCCAGTAGTCCATCCCAATATGGACGGTCCGGGGAGCTGTTTTTT

J: TRBJ2-1
D: TRBD1
V: TRBV3-1/TRBV3-2
size: .
CDR3: CASSQNTGTGNEQFF
DNA: TGTGCCAGCAGCCAAAACACCGGGACAGGGAATGAGCAGTTCTTC

J: TRBJ2-7
D: .
V: TRBV24-1
size: .
CDR3: CATGSREAYEQYF
DNA: TGTGCCACCGGAAGCCGGGAAGCCTACGAGCAGTACTTC

J: TRBJ2-7
D: .
V: TRBV11-2
size: .
CDR3: CASSPRRSGEPSYEQYF
DNA: TGTGCCAGCAGCCCACGAAGATCTGGAGAACCCTCCTACGAGCAGTACTTC

J: TRBJ1-3
D: .
V: TRBV21-1
size: .
CDR3: CASSKRYFVRRGNTIYF
DNA: TGTGCCAGCAGCAAAAGATACTTCGTAAGGCGTGGAAACACCATATATTTT

J: TRBJ2-1
D: .
V: TRBV7-7
size: .
CDR3: CASSLTEGYEQFF
DNA: TGTGCCAGCAGCTTGACTGAGGGGTATGAGCAGTTCTTC

J: TRBJ2-1
D: .
V: TRBV9
size: .
CDR3: CASSVGPPSYNEQFF
DNA: TGTGCCAGCAGCGTAGGGCCCCCCTCCTACAATGAGCAGTTCTTC

J: TRBJ2-3
D: .
V: TRBV5-1
size: .
CDR3: CASSLWRDERGDTQYF
DNA: TGCGCCAGCAGCTTGTGGAGGGACGAGAGGGGGGATACGCAGTATTTT

J: TRBJ2-5
D: .
V: TRBV19
size: .
CDR3: CASSIVTDQETQYF
DNA: TGTGCCAGTAGTATAGTGACAGACCAAGAGACCCAGTACTTC

J: TRBJ2-3
D: TRBD2
V: TRBV5-1
size: .
CDR3: CASSLVGGGVGTDTQYF
DNA: TGCGCCAGCAGCTTGGTAGGCGGGGGGGTCGGCACAGATACGCAGTATTTT

J: TRBJ2-2
D: .
V: TRBV19
size: .
CDR3: CASSIRRDNTGELFF
DNA: TGTGCCAGTAGTATCAGGAGGGACAACACCGGGGAGCTGTTTTTT

J: TRBJ2-6
D: .
V: TRBV2
size: .
CDR3: CASSGVSSGANVLTF
DNA: TGTGCCAGCAGTGGCGTTAGCTCTGGGGCCAACGTCCTGACTTTC

J: TRBJ1-6
D: .
V: TRBV6-5
size: .
CDR3: CASSPSGGSLSPLHF
DNA: TGTGCCAGCAGCCCCTCCGGGGGCAGTCTTTCACCCCTCCACTTT

J: TRBJ2-5
D: .
V: TRBV27
size: .
CDR3: CASSPSAGSEDQETQYF
DNA: TGTGCCAGCAGTCCATCAGCCGGCTCGGAGGACCAAGAGACCCAGTACTTC

J: TRBJ1-1
D: .
V: TRBV6-5
size: .
CDR3: CASSDLGAFF
DNA: TGTGCCAGCAGCGACCTCGGAGCTTTCTTT

J: TRBJ2-5
D: .
V: TRBV2
size: .
CDR3: CASSKQKETQYF
DNA: TGTGCCAGCAGTAAACAGAAAGAGACCCAGTACTTC

J: TRBJ2-2
D: .
V: TRBV30
size: .
CDR3: CAWMNTNTGELFF
DNA: TGTGCCTGGATGAACACGAACACCGGGGAGCTGTTTTTT

J: TRBJ2-1
D: .
V: TRBV14
size: few
CDR3: CASSQGRLNNEQFF
DNA: TGTGCCAGCAGCCAAGGGAGGTTGAATAATGAGCAGTTCTTC

J: TRBJ1-6
D: .
V: TRBV28
size: .
CDR3: CASSQNRVNSPLHF
DNA: TGTGCCAGCAGTCAAAACAGGGTGAATTCACCCCTCCACTTT

J: TRBJ1-3
D: .
V: TRBV30
size: .
CDR3: CAWSRGTPSGNTIYF
DNA: TGTGCCTGGAGTAGGGGCACCCCCTCTGGAAACACCATATATTTT

J: TRBJ1-6
D: .
V: TRBV12-5
size: .
CDR3: CASGLGGDNSPLHF
DNA: TGTGCTAGTGGTTTGGGGGGAGACAATTCACCCCTCCACTTT

J: TRBJ2-7
D: TRBD2
V: TRBV18
size: .
CDR3: CASSPGTSGSDEQYF
DNA: TGTGCCAGCTCACCCGGGACTAGCGGGAGTGATGAGCAGTACTTC

J: TRBJ1-1
D: .
V: TRBV5-4
size: .
CDR3: CASSLASTSSEAFF
DNA: TGTGCCAGCAGCTTGGCATCGACATCCTCTGAAGCTTTCTTT

J: TRBJ1-5
D: .
V: TRBV19
size: .
CDR3: CASSSPTRGNQPQHF
DNA: TGTGCCAGTAGTAGCCCAACCAGGGGCAATCAGCCCCAGCATTTT

J: TRBJ2-7
D: .
V: TRBV6-5
size: .
CDR3: CASSYSNQGLSYEQYF
DNA: TGTGCCAGCAGTTACTCGAATCAGGGGCTCTCCTACGAGCAGTACTTC

J: TRBJ2-7
D: TRBD1
V: TRBV4-1
size: .
CDR3: CASSQTWYGRDRATEQYF
DNA: TGCGCCAGCAGCCAAACGTGGTACGGCAGGGACAGGGCCACCGAGCAGTACTTC